A selection of T cell receptor beta chains follows, all from one sample in a study of T-cell reconstitution after alpha-beta-depleted transplantation in children. In TCRdb, the PCR reads were re-called with MiXCR into one record per CDR3 protein. The data hold around 530,000 distinct CDR3 sequences, with 30% to 35% observed a single time. Source: PBMCs from the stem cell graft donor, taken from the stem cell graft. The source of these receptors is a human donor who donated a stem cell graft to a child with aplastic anemia. The conserved cysteine and the conserved F or W are not part of the CDR3 here. Some rows mark clone size as missing; the rest say once, few, many or name a class of expanded clone.

clone_size cdr3_length v_call cdr3_aa
few 13 TRBV20-1 SAGLAGAGTGELF
- 13 TRBV9 ASSAAVLSYNEQF
few 13 TRBV5-1 ASRMGQAVKETQY
few 13 TRBV11-3 ASSPLAGAGNEQF
- 8 TRBV12-3/TRBV12-4 ASSDKTQY
- 14 TRBV5-4 ASSPTSGRATDTQY
few 14 TRBV15 ATSRARTGGNQPQH
few 12 TRBV4-3 ASSQDPRNYGYT
few 13 TRBV5-5 ASSLEQGSYNEQF
few 15 TRBV9 ASSVGQGDSGANVLT
- 14 TRBV7-8 ASSPPGLATGETQY
once 15 TRBV27 ASSPAPGRKSNQPQH
few 10 TRBV30 AWDRRQETQY
few 11 TRBV28 ASGTGLNYGYT
many 12 TRBV20-1 SARDMSPGDEQF
few 11 TRBV6-1 ASESALRGEQF
- 13 TRBV5-4 ASSSDSTPYNEQF
few 14 TRBV5-4 ASSQLGLADTDTQY
few 13 TRBV20-1 SARQGARSNQPQH
- 15 TRBV12-3/TRBV12-4 ASSPGTSGTLTGELF
- 11 TRBV9 ASSVLGAGGYT
many 13 TRBV5-5 ASSSLLVSTGELF
- 13 TRBV5-1 ASSPGGGGSNEQF
- 14 TRBV20-1 CARDSRGRAGDTQY
- 13 TRBV3-1 ASSHRDYGTDTQY
many 15 TRBV20-1 SARASGVGGLGTEAF
- 12 TRBV4-3 ASSQDGGNTEAF
few 11 TRBV20-1 SALQGINQPQH
- 13 TRBV29-1 SVVQQGRNTGELF
few 10 TRBV29-1 SVEGGNDEQF
- 15 TRBV7-2 ASSLGGSSGRTGELF